This T cell receptor beta chain was retrieved from a study of T cells in Graves' hyperthyroidism and ophthalmopathy. The V gene's germline CDR1 is WSHSY and CDR2 SAAADI. The V end lost 2 bases, the J end lost 8 bases, and 12 bases lay between the germline ends. The CDR3 length is 14 residues. This clonotype was seen only a few times. The PBMCs were sourced from fresh peripheral blood (about 9.6 ml). RNA transcripts yielded amplified TCR beta CDR3 regions. A set of HTBI primers served as the primers for a first-round RT-PCR of the TCR CDR3. TCRdb called the multiplex PCR reads again in MiXCR, with one record for every CDR3 protein. The sample has over 350,000 distinct CDR3 sequences, 15% to 20% seen once.

The receptor was isolated from a man aged 18 to 30 with Graves' ophthalmopathy. The chain links TRBV10-2 to TRBJ1-4; D not certain. The sample consisted of blood. CDR3 region: CASSEDGLFEKLFF. Written as DNA, the CDR3 is TGCGCCAGCAGTGAGGATGGGCTTTTCGAAAAACTGTTTTTT.